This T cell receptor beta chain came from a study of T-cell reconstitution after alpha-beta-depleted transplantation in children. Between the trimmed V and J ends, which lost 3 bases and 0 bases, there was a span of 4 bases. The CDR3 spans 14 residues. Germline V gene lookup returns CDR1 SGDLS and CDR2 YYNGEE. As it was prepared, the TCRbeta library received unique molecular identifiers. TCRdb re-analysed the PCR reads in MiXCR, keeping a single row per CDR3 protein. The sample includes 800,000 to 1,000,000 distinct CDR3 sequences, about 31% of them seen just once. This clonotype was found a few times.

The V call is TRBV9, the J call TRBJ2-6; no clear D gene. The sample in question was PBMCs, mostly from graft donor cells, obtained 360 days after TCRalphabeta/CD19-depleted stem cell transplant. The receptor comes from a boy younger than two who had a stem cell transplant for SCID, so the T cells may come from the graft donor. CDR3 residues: CASSADSGANVLTF. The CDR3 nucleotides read TGTGCCAGCAGCGCAGACTCTGGGGCCAACGTCCTGACTTTC.